These 15 T cell receptor beta chains originate from one sample sequenced in a study of persistence of HIV-infected CD4 T cells. This was the immunoSEQ version 4 assay in survey mode. Sequenced by immunoSEQ multiplex PCR; TCRdb stores in-frame clones only, minus some. The data contain 25,000 to 35,000 clones, roughly 80% of them seen just once; the ten biggest clones take up over 0.8%. Cells were stimulated with CMV-infected fibroblast lysates at approximately 10 ug/mL. Sorted nonresponding memory CD4+ T cells were CD40L-negative, CD69-negative, CD45RO-high. No antigen has been assigned to these receptors. The input for sequencing was CD4+ T cells sorted from PBMCs after roughly 18-hour stimulation, taken from a patient who received antiretroviral therapy. The receptors stem from an adult woman with HIV who was CMV-seropositive.

J is TRBJ2-7 and V is TRBV6-1; 10 bases agree with TRBD1. Germline trimming cut 5 bases from V and 5 bases from J; bases unmatched to any gene: 6. Germline V gene sequence: CDR1 MNHNS, CDR2 SASEGT. This CDR3 region has 14 residues. CDR3 nucleotides: TGTGCCAGCAGTTTCTGGGACAGGGGTCACGAGCAGTACTTC. This encodes CASSFWDRGHEQYF.

The J gene is TRBJ2-3, the V gene TRBV4-1; possibly TRBD2 for D (7 bases). CDR1 is MGHRA and CDR2 is YSYEKL in the germline V gene. The CDR3 has 21 amino acids. V was clipped by 0 bases and J by 3 bases, with 28 bases between them. The DNA of the CDR3 is TGCGCCAGCAGCCAAGATTGGGGCGGAGGGGGGGCAGTCGCGGTTACAGATACGCAGTATTTT. Protein product: CASSQDWGGGGAVAVTDTQYF.

V gene TRBV18 combines with J gene TRBJ2-3, with D perhaps matching TRBD1 (6 bases). This CDR3 region has 14 residues. Trimming cost V 3 bases and J 4 bases, with 11 bases left between them. The V gene's germline CDR1 is KGHSH and CDR2 LQKENI. The CDR3 coding sequence is TGTGCCAGCTCACCCGGGCAGGGGTCAGATACGCAGTATTTT. It translates to CASSPGQGSDTQYF.

This chain connects TRBV3-1 (or the pseudogene TRBV3-2) to TRBJ2-5; 9 bases are shared with TRBD2. Trimming removed 0 bases from V and 3 bases from J; junction bases left unmatched: 17. The CDR3 is 20 amino acids. Germline values: CDR1 LGHDT, CDR2 YNNKEL (reference sequence). The CDR3 DNA reads as TGTGCCAGCAGCCAAGATAAGCGGCGGGGGGGCCCGGCCTCCAAAGAGACCCAGTACTTC. Its translation: CASSQDKRRGGPASKETQYF.

The CDR3 DNA sequence: TGTGCCAGCAGACCCGGGAGGGAAGCTGGCTACACCTTC. It translates to CASRPGREAGYTF. V gene TRBV6-5 combines with J gene TRBJ1-2; D is unresolved. Germline loops: CDR1 MNHEY, CDR2 SVGAGI. CDR3 length: 13 residues. Deletions cut 6 bases from V and 7 bases from J, with 15 bases between.

V usage is TRBV5-1 and J usage is TRBJ1-4, with 9 bases matching TRBD1. The CDR3 totals 15 residues. Germline CDR1 is SGHRS and CDR2 is YFSETQ. V was pared by 6 bases and J by 6 bases, with 9 bases of the junction left unmatched. This CDR3 is CASTSAGTGHEKLFF. In nucleotides, the CDR3 is TGCGCCAGCACTTCCGCCGGGACAGGGCATGAAAAACTGTTTTTT.

This CDR3 reads CSVVPRDRGTDTQYF. DNA for the CDR3: TGCAGCGTGGTTCCCAGGGACAGGGGAACAGATACGCAGTATTTT. V is TRBV29-1 and J is TRBJ2-3; 10 nucleotides align to TRBD1. Germline loops: CDR1 SQVTM, CDR2 ANQGSEA. This CDR3 comprises 15 residues. The V and J ends lost 6 bases and 3 bases, in that order; junction bases with no gene match: 9.

The chain carries TRBV7-6 and TRBJ1-4; the D gene is possibly TRBD1 (5 bases). Trimming removed 5 bases at V and 6 bases at J, with 13 bases between. The germline V gene encodes CDR1 SGHVS and CDR2 FNYEAQ. The CDR3 sequence is 14 residues long. The CDR3 coding sequence is TGTGCCAGCAGCCCGACAGTTAAGGATGAAAAACTGTTTTTT. Encoded protein: CASSPTVKDEKLFF.

The genes are TRBV30 and TRBJ1-5, with D unresolved. The CDR3 consists of 15 residues. The V gene's germline CDR1 is GTSNPN and CDR2 SVGIG (reference sequence). The V end lost 2 bases, the J end lost 0 bases, and 11 bases lay between the germline ends. CDR3 amino acids: CAWSKERYSNQPQHF. CDR3 bases: TGTGCCTGGAGTAAAGAGCGGTATAGCAATCAGCCCCAGCATTTT.

The chain joins TRBV19 to TRBJ1-2; no clear D gene. Germline V gene lookup returns CDR1 LNHDA and CDR2 SQIVND (reference sequence). V was pared by 1 base and J by 8 bases, with 11 bases between. The CDR3 loop spans 13 amino acids. CDR3 amino acids: CASSIAFAQGYTF. The CDR3 DNA follows: TGTGCCAGTAGTATAGCCTTCGCGCAAGGCTACACCTTC.

The chain links TRBV28 to TRBJ1-2; the match to TRBD1 covers 8 bases. The CDR3 covers 17 residues. Germline loops: CDR1 MDHEN, CDR2 SYDVKM. Trimming took 2 bases from V and 2 from J; bases not matched to a gene: 10. The CDR3 DNA sequence: TGTGCCAGCAGTTTAGGCACAGGGGGGAGTTGGAACTATGGCTACACCTTC. As protein: CASSLGTGGSWNYGYTF.

The chain employs TRBV28 and TRBJ2-7; no reliable D call. The germline gives CDR1 MDHEN, CDR2 SYDVKM. Trimming pared 4 bases from V and 5 bases from J, leaving 6 bases between. The CDR3 runs 11 residues. The CDR3 protein is CASSSTHEQYF. CDR3 nucleotides: TGTGCCAGCAGTTCGACCCACGAGCAGTACTTC.

The V gene is TRBV19, the J gene TRBJ2-2; TRBD1 aligns across 8 bases. V lost 6 bases to trimming and J lost 5 bases; unmatched junction nucleotides: 8. From germline, CDR1 is LNHDA and CDR2 SQIVND (reference sequence). The CDR3 runs 15 residues. The CDR3 region is CASRPTGGLTGELFF. The CDR3 DNA sequence: TGTGCCAGTAGACCTACAGGGGGTTTAACCGGGGAGCTGTTTTTT. The complete variable domain, with remaining parts taken from reference TRBV19 and TRBJ2-2, reads DGGITQSPKYLFRKEGQNVTLSCEQNLNHDAMYWYRQDPGQGLRLIYYSQIVNDFQKGDIAEGYSVSREKKESFPLTVTSAQKNPTAFYLCASRPTGGLTGELFFGEGSRLTVL.

In this sample, this clone turned up a few times. The V and J genes are TRBV10-1 and TRBJ2-4, with TRBD1 identical over 7 bases. The germline V gene encodes CDR1 WNHNN and CDR2 SYGVQD (reference sequence). The V and J ends lost 3 bases and 4 bases, in that order; junction bases with no gene match: 6. The CDR3 spans 15 residues. The CDR3 sequence: CASSDWQGVKNIQYF. CDR3 DNA sequence: TGCGCCAGCAGTGATTGGCAGGGGGTAAAAAACATTCAGTACTTC.

V is TRBV9 and J is TRBJ2-2; 11 bases map to TRBD1. In germline, CDR1 is SGDLS, CDR2 YYNGEE. The junction had 9 bases not matched to a gene; V was cut back by 4 bases and J by 7 bases. The CDR3 length is 16 residues. The CDR3 protein is CASSIRTGGNLGELFF. The CDR3 DNA is TGTGCCAGCAGCATAAGGACAGGGGGCAATCTCGGGGAGCTGTTTTTT.